The 21 T cell receptor beta chains below were found in one sample sequenced in a study of identical twins' blood T cells. TCRdb analysed the 5' RACE reads with MiXCR anew, one entry per CDR3 protein. The profile shows roughly 340,000 distinct CDR3 sequences, 28% of them singletons. Input material: PBMCs. The origin of the receptors is a woman between 18 and 49 years old in good health.

This clonotype was found many times. The chain links TRBV14 to TRBJ2-3; 8 nucleotides match TRBD1. There are 16 residues in the CDR3. Germline V gene data show CDR1 as SGHDN and CDR2 as FVKESK. Germline trimming cut 1 base from V and 5 bases from J; bases unmatched to any gene: 8. CDR3 residues: CASSQGQGRDLDTQYF. CDR3 bases: TGTGCCAGCAGCCAAGGACAGGGGCGTGATTTAGATACGCAGTATTTT.

This clonotype was recorded a few times. The junction and the germline gene differ at one end; a read error may be behind it. This sequence joins TRBV14 and TRBJ1-4; tentatively, D is TRBD1 (6 bases). The germline V gene encodes CDR1 SGHDN and CDR2 FVKESK. The CDR3 covers 15 residues. The CDR3 bases are TGTGTCAGCAGCCTTCGGACAGCATTTAATGAAAAACTGTTTTTT. Amino acid sequence: CVSSLRTAFNEKLFF.

The V call is TRBV11-2, the J call TRBJ2-7; 9 bases are a match to TRBD1. This CDR3 has 16 residues. J gave up 0 bases and V 4 bases, and 7 bases lay outside the gene matches. Germline V gives CDR1 SGHAT, CDR2 FQNNGV. The CDR3 here is CASSSGQGLSSYEQYF. The CDR3 DNA follows: TGTGCCAGCAGCTCGGGACAGGGTTTGAGCTCCTACGAGCAGTACTTC.

This clonotype was observed a handful of times. The rearrangement joins TRBV9 to TRBJ2-3, with D possibly being TRBD1 or TRBD2 (5 bases each). Per the germline V gene, CDR1 is SGDLS and CDR2 is YYNGEE. The germline V and J ends were trimmed by 0 bases and 4 bases, with 12 bases remaining between them. This CDR3 spans 15 amino acids. The CDR3 bases are TGTGCCAGCAGCGTAGTGAAAGGGACCGCAGATACGCAGTATTTT. Translating it yields CASSVVKGTADTQYF.

The table lists this clonotype with many counts. The rearrangement links TRBV10-3 to TRBJ1-5; no firm D call. Trimming took 10 bases from V and 8 from J, leaving 18 bases between them. The germline V gene has CDR1 ENHRY and CDR2 SYGVKD. The CDR3 covers 13 residues. The CDR3 is CATQMGRLEPQHF. The CDR3 nucleotides read TGTGCCACCCAGATGGGCAGGTTAGAGCCCCAGCATTTT.

Only a few counts were recorded for this clonotype. This chain connects TRBV20-1 to TRBJ2-1; 8 nucleotides line up with TRBD2. CDR3 length: 15 amino acids. CDR1 is DFQATT and CDR2 is SNEGSKA in the germline V gene (reference sequence). With 6 bases clipped from V and 7 bases from J, the junction kept 14 bases outside the gene matches. CDR3 nucleotide sequence: TGCAGTGCAACACCTTGGGCGGGAGGTTCTAATGAGCAGTTCTTC. The encoded protein is CSATPWAGGSNEQFF.

There are a few counts of this clonotype. This rearrangement joins TRBV29-1 to TRBJ1-1; a possible D gene is TRBD1 (6 bases). Trimming shortened V by 7 bases and J by 1 base, and 10 bases separated the two germline ends. The CDR3 is made up of 12 amino acids. Germline CDR1 SQVTM, CDR2 ANQGSEA. CDR3 nucleotides: TGCAGCGGGGGGGACACGAACACTGAAGCTTTCTTT. This encodes CSGGDTNTEAFF.

This clonotype was seen a handful of times. The J gene is TRBJ2-7, the V gene TRBV11-2; D tentatively reads TRBD1 or TRBD2 (5 bases each). Trimming cost V 3 bases and J 1 base, with 13 bases left between them. Germline CDR1 and CDR2: SGHAT and FQNNGV. This CDR3 contains 15 residues. In DNA form, the CDR3 reads TGTGCCAGCAGCTTTGGACCGGGACCGTCCTACGAGCAGTACTTC. This sequence encodes CASSFGPGPSYEQYF.

As regards this clonotype: One base away lies a much larger clone, so this may be a sequencing read error. In DNA, the CDR3 is TGTGCCAGCAGCCACAAGACAGGCGCTAACTATGGCTACACCTTC. It yields the protein CASSHKTGANYGYTF. The chain employs TRBV3-2 and TRBJ1-2; the tabulated D call, TRBD1, remains unverified against the DNA. TRBV3-2 is a pseudogene locus. The CDR3 is made up of 15 amino acids.

In its sample, this clonotype was seen a few times. This chain links TRBV6-5 with TRBJ1-1; a possible D gene is TRBD1 (6 bases). CDR1 MNHEY and CDR2 SVGAGI come from the germline V gene. The ends were cut back, 2 bases at V and 5 bases at J, with 9 bases in the middle. The CDR3 sequence is 13 residues long. The CDR3 loop is CASSYNRVTEAFF. The CDR3 nucleotides read TGTGCCAGCAGTTACAACAGGGTGACTGAAGCTTTCTTT.

The chain joins TRBV20-1 to TRBJ1-4; no definite D call. CDR1 is DFQATT and CDR2 is SNEGSKA in the germline V gene (reference sequence). Deletions cut 0 bases from V and 7 bases from J, with 12 bases between. The CDR3 totals 14 residues. CDR3 sequence reads: CSARDATGSEKLFF. DNA for the CDR3: TGCAGTGCTAGAGACGCCACGGGATCTGAAAAACTGTTTTTT.

This clonotype was counted between two and nine times. The chain recombines TRBV20-1 with TRBJ2-3; D is unresolved. The CDR3 consists of 14 residues. Deletions cut 0 bases from V and 8 bases from J, with 15 bases between. CDR1 and CDR2 (germline): DFQATT, SNEGSKA (reference sequence). The chain's CDR3 is CSARDRRIHGTQYF. In DNA form, the CDR3 reads TGCAGTGCTAGAGATCGTCGGATCCATGGTACGCAGTATTTT.

This sequence joins TRBV27 and TRBJ1-6; 8 bases are shared with TRBD1. Germline-derived CDR1 and CDR2 are MNHEY and SMNVEV (reference sequence). This CDR3 spans 15 amino acids. V lost 4 bases and J lost 8; bases outside the gene matches: 7. For the CDR3, the DNA is TGTGCCAGCAGTTCTGAACCGGACAGGGATTCACCCCTCCACTTT. The encoded protein is CASSSEPDRDSPLHF.

The chain carries TRBV5-1 and TRBJ2-3; D gene ambiguous. This CDR3 region has 15 residues. Germline V gene sequence: CDR1 SGHRS, CDR2 YFSETQ. The V end lost 0 bases, the J end lost 4 bases, and 12 bases lay between the germline ends. The DNA for the CDR3 is TGCGCCAGCAGCTTGGCGGCAGTGGACGCAGATACGCAGTATTTT. Its translation is CASSLAAVDADTQYF.

This clonotype has ten or more counts. The chain is built from TRBV5-1 and TRBJ1-1; a weak D match, TRBD1 (5 bases). CDR3 length equals 11 residues. The germline CDR1 and CDR2 sequences are SGHRS and YFSETQ. The germline V and J ends were trimmed by 5 bases and 8 bases, with 10 bases remaining between them. The CDR3 DNA reads as TGCGCCAGCAGTAAGGGGAGAGAAGCTTTCTTT. Translation: CASSKGREAFF.

This rearrangement joins TRBV20-1 to TRBJ1-1; unclear D gene. Trimming removed 3 bases at V and 10 bases at J, with 12 bases between. This CDR3 comprises 11 residues. Germline CDR1 reads DFQATT; CDR2 reads SNEGSKA (reference sequence). DNA of the CDR3: TGCAGTGCTAGTCGAGGCGAGGGAGCTTTCTTT. Its protein product is CSASRGEGAFF.

The CDR3 DNA reads as TGTGCCAGCAGCTTAGAATCGAGCCCCTCCTACGAGCAGTACTTC. It yields the protein CASSLESSPSYEQYF. The chain couples TRBV7-9 to TRBJ2-7; D is uncertain. CDR3 size: 15 residues. The V end was cut by 1 base, the J end by 0 bases, with 10 bases between. CDR1 and CDR2 (germline): SEHNR, FQNEAQ (reference sequence).

In its sample, this clonotype was seen a few times. This rearrangement joins TRBV5-6 to TRBJ2-5, with TRBD2 as a possible D gene (5 bases). Germline lookup yields CDR1 SGHDT and CDR2 YYEEEE. V dropped 5 bases and J dropped 4 bases, with 12 bases sitting between them. The CDR3 spans 13 residues. Here the CDR3 reads CASRPLAVETQYF. CDR3 sequence (DNA): TGTGCCAGCAGACCTCTAGCTGTAGAGACCCAGTACTTC. The whole variable domain, filled in from reference TRBV5-6 and TRBJ2-5, reads DAGVTQSPTHLIKTRGQQVTLRCSPKSGHDTVSWYQQALGQGPQFIFQYYEEEERQRGNFPDRFSGHQFPNYSSELNVNALLLGDSALYLCASRPLAVETQYFGPGTRLLVL.

The genes are TRBV19 and TRBJ2-5, with 9 bases that match TRBD1. Looked up from germline, CDR1 is LNHDA and CDR2 is SQIVND (reference sequence). The CDR3 covers 17 residues. Trimming cost V 6 bases and J 3 bases; bases outside gene matches: 14. For the CDR3, the DNA is TGTGCCAGTAGCAGAACCCGGGACAGGGCATCCGAAGAGACCCAGTACTTC. Translated: CASSRTRDRASEETQYF.

The rearrangement uses TRBV3-1 and TRBJ1-4; D is unresolved. Trimming stripped 1 base from V and 7 bases from J, with 10 bases between. This CDR3 is 14 amino acids long. Germline loops: CDR1 LGHDT, CDR2 YNNKEL (reference sequence). CDR3 bases: TGTGCCAGCAGCCAAGCGGAATTTGGTGAAAAACTGTTTTTT. Its protein is CASSQAEFGEKLFF.

This clonotype has a handful of counts. This rearrangement joins TRBV11-2 to TRBJ2-7; TRBD1 is a possible D gene (6 bases). CDR3 size: 13 residues. V lost 6 bases and J 10 bases, leaving 19 bases between the germline ends. The germline V gene has CDR1 SGHAT and CDR2 FQNNGV. The CDR3 sequence is CASRESGATSQYF. CDR3 DNA: TGTGCCAGCAGGGAATCAGGGGCTACGAGCCAGTACTTC.